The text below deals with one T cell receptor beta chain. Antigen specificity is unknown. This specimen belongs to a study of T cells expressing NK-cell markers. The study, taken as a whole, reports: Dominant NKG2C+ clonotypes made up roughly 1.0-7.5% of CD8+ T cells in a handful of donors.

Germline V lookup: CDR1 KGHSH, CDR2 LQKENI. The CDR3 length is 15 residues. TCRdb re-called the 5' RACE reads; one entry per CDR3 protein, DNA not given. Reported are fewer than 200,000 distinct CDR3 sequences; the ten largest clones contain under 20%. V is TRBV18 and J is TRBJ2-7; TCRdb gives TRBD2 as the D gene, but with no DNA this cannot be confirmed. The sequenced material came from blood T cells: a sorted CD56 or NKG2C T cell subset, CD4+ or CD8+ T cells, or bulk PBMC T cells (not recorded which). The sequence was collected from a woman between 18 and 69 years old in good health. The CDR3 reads CASSPLAGGGYEQFF.